This T cell receptor (beta chain) was identified during a study of blood T cell repertoires in COVID-19. The wider study: Sample material is recorded as cDNA or gDNA derived from T cells, B-cell-depleted T cells, or PBMCs.

The method was immunoSEQ multiplex PCR; TCRdb's version includes in-frame clones alone and lacks a portion of them. The repertoire holds over 150,000 clones, with roughly 84% as singletons. Sequenced: peripheral blood. The TCR sequence derives from a woman older than 75 with active or convalescent COVID-19.

CDR3 sequence: CASSGYLTSGSEQYF. DNA for the CDR3: TGTGCCAGCAGTGGATACCTTACTAGCGGGAGCGAGCAGTACTTC. The rearrangement uses TRBV5-4 and TRBJ2-7; 11 bases agree with TRBD2. Per germline, CDR1 SGHNT and CDR2 YYREEE (reference sequence). There are 15 residues in the CDR3. The trim removed 5 bases at V and 6 bases at J, leaving 10 bases unmatched.